Below are 18 T cell receptor beta chains sequenced from a single sample in a study of CD8 T cell repertoires and HIV-1 epitope variants. These TCRs' antigens remain unknown. TCRdb keeps only in-frame clones here, not all; method: immunoSEQ multiplex PCR. The repertoire holds 4,000 to 5,500 clones, 66% seen once, with around 40% in the top ten. Sequenced material: cultured CD8+ T cells derived from PBMCs. Source of these receptors: a male donor with HIV.

The V gene is TRBV7-8, the J gene TRBJ2-2; a possible D gene is TRBD2 (6 bases). Germline V gives CDR1 SGHVS, CDR2 FQNEAQ. Trimming pared 9 bases from V and 2 bases from J, leaving 13 bases between. The CDR3 extends over 14 amino acids. The CDR3 loop reads CASRRDSNTGELFF. The CDR3 coding sequence is TGTGCCAGTCGTAGGGACTCCAACACCGGGGAGCTGTTTTTT.

V and J are TRBV10-3 and TRBJ2-7, with TRBD2 identical over 10 bases. Germline CDR1 ENHRY, CDR2 SYGVKD. V lost 3 bases, J lost 6 bases, and 5 bases stayed unmatched. CDR3 length: 14 amino acids. In nucleotides, the CDR3 is TGTGCCATCAGTGAAGCGGGAGGGCCTTCCGAGCAGTACTTC. Its translation: CAISEAGGPSEQYF.

This clone was seen only a few times. J is TRBJ1-2 and V is TRBV6-5; 9 bases map to TRBD1. The CDR3 spans 14 residues. Germline V gene sequence: CDR1 MNHEY, CDR2 SVGAGI. V trimming: 5 bases; J trimming: 4 bases; junction bases outside the gene matches: 5. The CDR3 DNA reads as TGTGCCAGCAGTCAACAGGGGGCCTTCTATGGCTACACCTTC. Protein: CASSQQGAFYGYTF.

The V gene is TRBV6-5, the J gene TRBJ2-7; possible D gene TRBD1, 8 bases. Germline assignment: CDR1 MNHEY and CDR2 SVGAGI. V was trimmed by 5 bases and J by 3 bases, leaving 17 bases between them. The CDR3 extends over 15 amino acids. The CDR3 DNA sequence: TGTGCCAGCAGTCCTAGGACAGGGAGGGACTACGAGCAGTACTTC. Protein product: CASSPRTGRDYEQYF.

The chain links TRBV13 to TRBJ2-1; a weak D match, TRBD2 (5 bases). Germline CDR1 is PRHDT and CDR2 is FYEKMQ (reference sequence). The CDR3 is 14 residues long. Trimming removed 5 bases at V and 0 bases at J, with 8 bases between. The CDR3 DNA reads TGTGCCAGCAGCCGAGGGAGCTCCTACAATGAGCAGTTCTTC. Protein sequence: CASSRGSSYNEQFF.

Here the CDR3 DNA reads TGCGCCAGCAGTGAGGGGCAGTCCTACAATGAGCAGTTCTTC. Translated: CASSEGQSYNEQFF. This rearrangement joins TRBV10-2 to TRBJ2-1; no reliable D call. The V end lost 2 bases, the J end lost 1 base, and 6 bases lay between the germline ends. The V gene's germline CDR1 is WSHSY and CDR2 SAAADI. The CDR3 sequence is 14 residues long.

V gene TRBV5-1 combines with J gene TRBJ2-1, with 10 bases lining up with TRBD2. The V gene's germline CDR1 is SGHRS and CDR2 YFSETQ. With 7 bases clipped from V and 1 base from J, the junction kept 8 bases outside the gene matches. The CDR3 spans 16 residues. In DNA form, the CDR3 reads TGCGCCAGCGGAGGAGCTAGCGGGGGTTCCTACAATGAGCAGTTCTTC. It yields the protein CASGGASGGSYNEQFF.

This clone was counted between two and nine times. V gene TRBV28 combines with J gene TRBJ1-1, with unresolved D. The V and J ends lost 6 bases and 4 bases respectively, with 9 bases between them. This CDR3 comprises 12 residues. Per germline, CDR1 MDHEN and CDR2 SYDVKM. The CDR3 nucleotides are TGTGCCAGCAGGGTCGGGAGCACTGAAGCTTTCTTT. Protein sequence: CASRVGSTEAFF.

Only a few counts were recorded for this clone. This chain links TRBV29-1 with TRBJ2-1, with 11 bases matching TRBD2. Germline-derived CDR1 and CDR2 are SQVTM and ANQGSEA. The CDR3 is made up of 15 amino acids. After removal of 5 bases from V and 6 bases from J, the junction contained 9 bases not matched to a gene. CDR3 coding DNA: TGCAGCGTTCGTCAACTAGCGGGAGTGGGCAATGAGCAGTTCTTC. Protein: CSVRQLAGVGNEQFF.

The chain links TRBV5-4 to TRBJ1-1; no definite D call. Germline V lookup: CDR1 SGHNT, CDR2 YYREEE (reference sequence). V lost 4 bases, J lost 3 bases, and 10 bases lay in between. The CDR3 covers 13 residues. The chain's CDR3 is CASSLRVDTEAFF. DNA of the CDR3: TGTGCCAGCAGCCTTAGGGTTGACACTGAAGCTTTCTTT.

This clone was recorded only once. The chain is built from TRBV16 and TRBJ2-3; perhaps TRBD2 as D (6 bases). The CDR3 covers 15 residues. V dropped 4 bases and J dropped 6 bases, with 17 bases sitting between them. The germline CDR1 and CDR2 sequences are KGHSY and FQNENV. The CDR3 loop reads CASSLGGAKSDTQYF. In DNA form, the CDR3 reads TGTGCCAGCAGCCTCGGAGGGGCTAAATCGGATACGCAGTATTTT.

This rearrangement joins TRBV19 to TRBJ1-5; 7 nucleotides agree with TRBD1. This CDR3 contains 15 residues. Germline V gives CDR1 LNHDA, CDR2 SQIVND (reference sequence). After removal of 6 bases from V and 4 bases from J, the junction contained 9 bases not matched to a gene. The CDR3 loop reads CASRPFDRANQPQHF. The CDR3 DNA reads TGTGCCAGTAGACCCTTCGACAGGGCAAATCAGCCCCAGCATTTT.

The chain employs TRBV6-5 and TRBJ2-7, with a possible D match to TRBD2 (5 bases). This CDR3 contains 15 residues. Germline V CDR1 and CDR2: MNHEY, SVGAGI. V lost 0 bases and J 2 bases, leaving 11 bases between the germline ends. CDR3 region: CASSYSISDPYEQYF. CDR3 DNA sequence: TGTGCCAGCAGTTACTCGATTAGCGACCCCTACGAGCAGTACTTC.

This clone was observed once. V and J are TRBV7-8 and TRBJ1-1; 10 bases line up with TRBD1. The CDR3 has 20 residues. Unmatched junction bases numbered 18, after V lost 1 base and J lost 4 bases. The germline V gene has CDR1 SGHVS and CDR2 FQNEAQ. CDR3 in DNA: TGTGCCAGCAGCTTAGAGGTCGGCGCGAGGGACAGGGGAACGGGCACTGAAGCTTTCTTT. It encodes CASSLEVGARDRGTGTEAFF.

J is TRBJ2-3 and V is TRBV9; D gene uncertain. The V end lost 1 base, the J end lost 4 bases, and 10 bases lay between the germline ends. This CDR3 contains 14 residues. CDR1 is SGDLS and CDR2 is YYNGEE in the germline V gene. CDR3 nucleotide sequence: TGTGCCAGCAGCGTACAGCGTCCCTCAGATACGCAGTATTTT. It yields the protein CASSVQRPSDTQYF.

The genes are TRBV18 and TRBJ1-1; possible D gene TRBD1, 5 bases. Deletions cut 5 bases from V and 0 bases from J, with 13 bases between. This CDR3 contains 15 residues. CDR1 is KGHSH, CDR2 LQKENI, per germline. The CDR3 sequence is CASSFREGLNTEAFF. The CDR3 DNA sequence: TGTGCCAGCTCATTCCGGGAGGGGCTGAACACTGAAGCTTTCTTT.

CDR3 loop: CASSWQSTRGLYEQYF. CDR3 DNA sequence: TGTGCCAGCAGCTGGCAGTCGACCAGGGGGCTATACGAGCAGTACTTC. The chain has TRBV7-9 and TRBJ2-7, with 8 bases fitting TRBD1. Trimming at V came to 4 bases and at J to 4 bases, leaving 12 bases not matched to a gene. This CDR3 comprises 16 residues. CDR1 is SEHNR and CDR2 is FQNEAQ in the germline V gene (reference sequence).

The rearrangement joins TRBV30 to TRBJ2-1; 10 positions match TRBD2. Germline lookup yields CDR1 GTSNPN and CDR2 SVGIG (reference sequence). CDR3 length: 14 residues. The V segment lost 2 bases and the J segment 10 bases; nucleotides outside the gene matches: 8. The CDR3 reads CAWSPLAGVGEQFF. CDR3 DNA: TGTGCCTGGAGTCCCCTAGCGGGGGTTGGCGAGCAGTTCTTC.